This T cell receptor (beta chain) was found in a study of T cells in Graves' hyperthyroidism and ophthalmopathy (dated by TCRdb to the late 2010s). As for the study more broadly: Peripheral blood samples were taken at the time of initial diagnosis, prior to any treatment. A discovery cohort of roughly 100 patients, 43 with Graves' ophthalmopathy and 57 with stable Graves' hyperthyroidism, was used to find distinguishing TCR V-J signatures. Prospective prediction of ophthalmopathy was tested in an independent validation cohort of fewer than 20 hyperthyroidism patients and some 17 patients who later progressed to ophthalmopathy. The 90 or so discovery patients were randomly split 7:3 into training and test sets. In addition, the study compared T-cell repertoires in thyroid tissue and in blood from about 6 Graves' hyperthyroidism patients. After sampling, hyperthyroidism patients received methimazole starting at 30 mg daily, and ophthalmopathy patients received high-dose intravenous methylprednisolone. The paper reports TCR Vbeta CDR3 sequencing of about 140 peripheral blood samples: around 45 ophthalmopathy, some 80 hyperthyroidism and approximately 17 progressor patients.

The full study reports these points: In validation, the model predicted progression to ophthalmopathy with 55% to 71% sensitivity and less than 75% specificity, a median of 6.5 months before onset. Sample size was not statistically predetermined, and investigators were not blinded to group allocation. Blood samples also contained most of the expanded thyroid clonotypes (frequency above 0.001), which suggests that blood repertoires may reflect thyroid immune responses. In cross-validation, a model built on a 13 V-J signature told ophthalmopathy apart from stable hyperthyroidism with less than 90% sensitivity and approximately 81% specificity, and in testing the same model reached 80%/75%.

The sample holds many counts of this clonotype. Its specific antigen is unknown. No base-level quality is on record; no much larger clone is a single base apart. TCR beta CDR3 regions were amplified from RNA transcripts. The TCR CDR3 was subjected to a first round of RT-PCR using the HTBI primer set and the Qiagen OneStep RT-PCR kit. The libraries were constructed in a second round of multiplex PCR and then size-selected and purified. Sequencing of the libraries was done on an Illumina HiSeq2000 using paired-end 100 bp reads. Turning to the authors' computational methods: SOAPnuke was used to process the raw data, removing reads that contained adapters or uncalled bases, had a mean Phred below 15, or lacked an exact match to the constant primer or identifier. High-quality paired reads were merged using COPE v1.2.5, and each unique nucleotide sequence was defined as a clonotype. MiTCR v1.1 was used to align the clonotypes against IMGT TRBV, TRBD and TRBJ reference segments. Analysis was restricted to V-J combinations with a frequency above 0.0001, which covered 99.2% of repertoires. A TCS score was defined as the ratio of F50 (clonal expansion) to E x V (chaos), with BLOSUM62-based TCRdist applied between CDR3 peptides within each V-J. Welch's t-statistics and random forest reduced 500 to 550 V-J features to 13, which were used in a naive Bayes classifier (R e1071). TCRdb handled the public reads itself, with Q25 trimming in fastp and clone calling in MiXCR, and kept productive beta chains. Entries are consolidated by CDR3 protein sequence, retaining the most common genes and DNA. It is TCRdb's table, rather than the study itself, that gives the V and J calls and clone size. The sample data list 500,000 to 750,000 distinct CDR3 sequences, and about 15% of these were observed just once. 6.5% to 8% of the sample goes to the ten largest clones.

Graves' hyperthyroidism was defined as stable when no progression to ophthalmopathy occurred over 18 months of follow-up. Hyperthyroidism patients were newly diagnosed, with disease duration under 2 months, and aged 18 to 65 years. Patients with uncontrolled infections, other autoimmune diseases, pregnancy or lactation were excluded. Diagnoses were based on clinical symptoms, serum thyroxine and TRAb, thyroid ultrasound and orbital computed tomography. PBMCs were isolated from about 10 ml of fresh peripheral blood by Ficoll-Paque density gradient centrifugation. Trizol reagent was used to extract total RNA, and RNA quality was then checked on an Agilent 2100 Bioanalyzer. As encoded in the germline V gene (reference sequence), CDR1 is LNHNV while CDR2 is YYDKDF. V loses 3 bases at its end and J loses 5 bases; junction bases beyond the gene matches: 4. The CDR3 numbers 14 residues from cysteine through phenylalanine. The entry retains the CDR3 DNA only, 42 bases that are in frame from base 1.

Here the chain combines TRBV15 and TRBJ2-7; 10 nucleotides in the junction match TRBD1. Specimen: blood. The sequence derives from a woman aged 25-40 years with Graves' hyperthyroidism. The CDR3 in this case is CATSRRDRGHEQYF. The DNA sequence is given as TGTGCCACCAGCAGGAGGGACAGGGGCCACGAGCAGTACTTC.